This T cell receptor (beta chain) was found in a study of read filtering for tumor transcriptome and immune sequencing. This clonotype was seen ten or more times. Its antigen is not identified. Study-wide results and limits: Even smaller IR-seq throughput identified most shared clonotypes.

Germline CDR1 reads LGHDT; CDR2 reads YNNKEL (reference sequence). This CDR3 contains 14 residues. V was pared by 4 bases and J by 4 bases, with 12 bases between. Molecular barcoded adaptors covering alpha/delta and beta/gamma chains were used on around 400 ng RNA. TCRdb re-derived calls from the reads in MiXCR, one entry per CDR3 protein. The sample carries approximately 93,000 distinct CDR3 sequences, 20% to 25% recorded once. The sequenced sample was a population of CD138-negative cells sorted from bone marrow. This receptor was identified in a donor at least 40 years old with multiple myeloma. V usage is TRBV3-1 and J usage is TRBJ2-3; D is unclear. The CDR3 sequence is CASSPPGIPDTQYF. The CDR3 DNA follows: TGTGCCAGCAGCCCCCCTGGGATCCCAGATACGCAGTATTTT.